The clone carrying this TCR beta chain was detected a few times. What it recognizes is unknown. Per the germline V gene, CDR1 is SGHKS and CDR2 is YYEKEE (reference sequence). V dropped 1 base and J dropped 6 bases, with 17 bases sitting between them. This CDR3 is 15 amino acids long. This entry belongs to a study of beta chain features in type 1 diabetes. Study-level findings and limits: Patients with Type 1 diabetes showed moderately but significantly shorter TCRB CDR3s in all four CD4+ subsets. Type 1 diabetes patients had VDJ junctions that carried fewer insertions and more deletions.

The isolated RNA, all of it, was reverse transcribed, so expressed TCRB transcripts were what got sequenced. Repertoires were generated with immunoSEQ multiplex PCR, while TCRdb's copy carries only in-frame clones and drops some. In the table there are 250,000 to 350,000 clones, 13% to 15% of which are singletons. By way of CD45RO/CCR7/CD25/CD127/CD95/CD27, the CD4+ regulatory, stem cell-like memory, central memory and naive cells were sorted. Input material: central memory CD4+ T cells from blood. The rearrangement joins TRBV5-5 to TRBJ2-7; D is uncertain. This receptor was identified in a man younger than 45 in good health. The CDR3 DNA is TGTGCCAGCAGCTTGTATAACAGCCTACGACGCGAGCAGTACTTC. Encoded protein: CASSLYNSLRREQYF.